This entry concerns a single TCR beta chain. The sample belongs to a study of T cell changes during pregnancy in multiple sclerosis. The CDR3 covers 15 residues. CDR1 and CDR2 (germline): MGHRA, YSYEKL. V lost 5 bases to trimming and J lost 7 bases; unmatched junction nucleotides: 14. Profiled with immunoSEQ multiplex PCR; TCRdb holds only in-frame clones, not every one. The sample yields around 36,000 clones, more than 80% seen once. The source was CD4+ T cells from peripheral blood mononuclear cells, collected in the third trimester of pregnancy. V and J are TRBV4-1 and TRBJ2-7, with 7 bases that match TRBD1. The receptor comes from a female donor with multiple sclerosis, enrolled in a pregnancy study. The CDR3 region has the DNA TGCGCCAGCAGCGGCCACTCGGGGACAGCTGGGGAGCAGTACTTC. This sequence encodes CASSGHSGTAGEQYF.